This TCR beta chain was recovered during a study of technical replicates of blood from a few donors. Data came from immunoSEQ multiplex PCR; TCRdb stores just in-frame clones and leaves some out. The table has about 84,000 clones, just under 95% seen once. The germline CDR1 and CDR2 sequences are SGDLS and YYNGEE. The germline V and J ends were trimmed by 0 bases and 3 bases, with 6 bases remaining between them. This CDR3 has 13 amino acids. The material sequenced was T cells isolated from PBMCs. The receptor was derived from a human donor in good health. The gene calls are TRBV9 and TRBJ1-1; no reliable D call. In nucleotides, the CDR3 is TGTGCCAGCAGCGTAGCACGGGACACTGAAGCTTTCTTT. As protein: CASSVARDTEAFF.